The clone carrying this TCR beta chain was recorded a few times. Stable Graves' hyperthyroidism meant no ophthalmopathy progression within 18 months. Patients aged 18 to 65 had newly diagnosed hyperthyroidism of under 2 months' duration. The study based diagnoses on clinical symptoms, serum thyroxine and TRAb, thyroid ultrasound and orbital computed tomography. These data are taken from a study of T cells in Graves' hyperthyroidism and ophthalmopathy. Across the whole study: Peripheral blood sampling occurred at initial diagnosis, before any treatment.

RNA transcripts served as the template for amplifying TCR beta CDR3 regions. HTBI primers drove first-round RT-PCR of the TCR CDR3. TCRdb re-called the multiplex PCR reads with MiXCR, one entry per CDR3 protein. Of about 590,000 distinct CDR3 sequences in the sample, about a sixth were seen once. With V trimmed by 5 bases and J by 1 base, 4 bases remained unmatched. The CDR3 is 16 amino acids. Germline lookup yields CDR1 LNHDA and CDR2 SQIVND (reference sequence). The receptor was derived from a woman in her thirties with Graves' hyperthyroidism. The sample taken for sequencing was blood. The V and J genes are TRBV19 and TRBJ2-7, with 14 bases lining up with TRBD2. CDR3 loop: CASSSGLAGVSYEQYF. For the CDR3, the DNA is TGTGCCAGTAGTTCGGGACTAGCGGGAGTATCCTACGAGCAGTACTTC.